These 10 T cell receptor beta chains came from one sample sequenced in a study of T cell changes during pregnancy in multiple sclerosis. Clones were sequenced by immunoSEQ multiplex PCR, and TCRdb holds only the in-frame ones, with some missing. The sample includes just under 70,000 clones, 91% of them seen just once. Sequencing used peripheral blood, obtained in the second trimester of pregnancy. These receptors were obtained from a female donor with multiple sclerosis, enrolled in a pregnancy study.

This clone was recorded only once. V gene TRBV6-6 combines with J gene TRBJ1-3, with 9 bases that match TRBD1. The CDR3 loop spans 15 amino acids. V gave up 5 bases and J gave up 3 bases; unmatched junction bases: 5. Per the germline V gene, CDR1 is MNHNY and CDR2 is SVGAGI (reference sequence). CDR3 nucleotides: TGTGCCAGCAGTCTACAGGGGGCGATTGGAAACACCATATATTTT. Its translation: CASSLQGAIGNTIYF.

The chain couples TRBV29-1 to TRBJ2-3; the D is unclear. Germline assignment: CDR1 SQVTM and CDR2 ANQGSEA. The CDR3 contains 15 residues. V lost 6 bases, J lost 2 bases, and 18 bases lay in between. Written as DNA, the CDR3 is TGCAGCGTAGTCCCAGGAAAAGGCACCACAGATACGCAGTATTTT. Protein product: CSVVPGKGTTDTQYF.

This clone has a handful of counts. CDR3 sequence (DNA): TGTGCCAGCAGCTCAACCGGGACTAGCCGCACAGATACGCAGTATTTT. Amino acids: CASSSTGTSRTDTQYF. This sequence joins TRBV5-6 and TRBJ2-3; 9 nucleotides align to TRBD2. CDR3 length equals 16 residues. Germline CDR1 and CDR2: SGHDT and YYEEEE. The V segment lost 3 bases and the J segment 1 base; nucleotides outside the gene matches: 6.

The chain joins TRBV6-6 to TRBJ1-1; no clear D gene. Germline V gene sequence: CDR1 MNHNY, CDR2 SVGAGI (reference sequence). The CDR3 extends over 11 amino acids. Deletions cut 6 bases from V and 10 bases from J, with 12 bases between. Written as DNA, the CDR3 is TGTGCCAGCAGCCCCACTGGTATAGCTTTCTTT. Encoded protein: CASSPTGIAFF.

CDR3 sequence reads: CASSEGGGPTDTQYF. CDR3 coding DNA: TGTGCCAGCAGTGAGGGCGGGGGGCCCACAGATACGCAGTATTTT. V and J are TRBV6-4 and TRBJ2-3; 8 positions match TRBD2. The length of the CDR3 is 15 residues. J lost 2 bases, V lost 3 bases, and 4 bases had no gene match. CDR1 is MRHNA, CDR2 SNTAGT, per germline.

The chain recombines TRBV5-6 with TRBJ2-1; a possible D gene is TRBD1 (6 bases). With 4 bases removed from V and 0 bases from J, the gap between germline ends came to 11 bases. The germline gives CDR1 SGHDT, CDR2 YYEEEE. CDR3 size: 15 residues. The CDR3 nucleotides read TGTGCCAGCAGCCGAACAGGGAACTCCTACAATGAGCAGTTCTTC. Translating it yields CASSRTGNSYNEQFF.

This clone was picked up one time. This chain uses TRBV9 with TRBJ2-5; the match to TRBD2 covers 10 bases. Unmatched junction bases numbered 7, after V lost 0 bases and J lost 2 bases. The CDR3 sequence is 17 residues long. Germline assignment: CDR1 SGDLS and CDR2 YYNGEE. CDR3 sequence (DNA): TGTGCCAGCAGCGTAGCGGTACTAGCGGGGACTCAAGAGACCCAGTACTTC. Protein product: CASSVAVLAGTQETQYF.

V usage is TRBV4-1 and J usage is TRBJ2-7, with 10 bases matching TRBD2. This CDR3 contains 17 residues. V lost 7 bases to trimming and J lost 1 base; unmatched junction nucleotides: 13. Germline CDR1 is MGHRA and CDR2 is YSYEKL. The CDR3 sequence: CASTQELAGAKSYEQYF. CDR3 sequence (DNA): TGCGCCAGCACCCAGGAGCTAGCGGGGGCCAAATCCTACGAGCAGTACTTC.

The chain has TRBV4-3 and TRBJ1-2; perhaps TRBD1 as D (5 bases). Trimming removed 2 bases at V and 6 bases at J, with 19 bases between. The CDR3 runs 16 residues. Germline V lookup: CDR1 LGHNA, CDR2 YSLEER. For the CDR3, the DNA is TGCGCCAGCAGCCAAACAGGACTCCGGGAGATGGATGGCTACACCTTC. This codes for CASSQTGLREMDGYTF.

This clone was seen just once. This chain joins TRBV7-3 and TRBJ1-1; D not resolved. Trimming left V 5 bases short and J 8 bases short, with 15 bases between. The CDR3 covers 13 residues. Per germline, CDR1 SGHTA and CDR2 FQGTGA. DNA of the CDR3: TGTGCCAGCAGCGTACAGCAATTCTCAGAAGCTTTCTTT. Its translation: CASSVQQFSEAFF.